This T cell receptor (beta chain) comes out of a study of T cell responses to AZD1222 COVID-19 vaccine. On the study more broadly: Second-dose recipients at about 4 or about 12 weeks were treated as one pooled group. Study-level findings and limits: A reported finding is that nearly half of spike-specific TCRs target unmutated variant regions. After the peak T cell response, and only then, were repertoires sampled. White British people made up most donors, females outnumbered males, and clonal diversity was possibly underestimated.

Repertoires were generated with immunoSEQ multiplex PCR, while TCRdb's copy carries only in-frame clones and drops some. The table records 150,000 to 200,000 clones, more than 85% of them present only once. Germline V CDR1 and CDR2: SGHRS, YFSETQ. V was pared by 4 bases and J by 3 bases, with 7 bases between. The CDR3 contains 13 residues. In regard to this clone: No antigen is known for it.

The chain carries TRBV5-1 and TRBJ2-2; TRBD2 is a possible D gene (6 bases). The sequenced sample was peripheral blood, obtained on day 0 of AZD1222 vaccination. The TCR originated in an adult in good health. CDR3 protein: CASSGGDTGELFF. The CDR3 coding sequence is TGCGCCAGCAGCGGAGGGGACACCGGGGAGCTGTTTTTT.